This paragraph covers one T cell receptor beta chain sequence. The antigen is not known. The data belong to a study of shared clonotypes between healthy human individuals. Study-wide results and limits: The naive CD4 repertoires of a few donors were compared, and around 5.1% of clonotypes were shared.

Within Nashville, Tennessee resided all donors, each a Caucasian adult. Looked up from germline, CDR1 is MNHEY and CDR2 is SMNVEV (reference sequence). The CDR3 contains 15 residues. Trimming removed 5 bases at V and 5 bases at J, with 15 bases between. The data were produced by immunoSEQ multiplex PCR, yet TCRdb's version contains in-frame clones alone and is incomplete. The table records some 2.3 million clones, more than 85% of them present only once. The chain uses TRBV27 and TRBJ1-4; possibly TRBD1 for D (5 bases). This receptor was obtained from a man between 18 and 29 years old in good health. Some clones in this sample may be carry-over from other donors' samples. Material for sequencing was naive CD4+ T cells from PBMCs. This sample's subset: CD45RA+ positively selected. The DNA of the CDR3 is TGTGCCAGCAGTCCAGGGCAGCTGGGGAATGAAAAACTGTTTTTT. This sequence encodes CASSPGQLGNEKLFF.